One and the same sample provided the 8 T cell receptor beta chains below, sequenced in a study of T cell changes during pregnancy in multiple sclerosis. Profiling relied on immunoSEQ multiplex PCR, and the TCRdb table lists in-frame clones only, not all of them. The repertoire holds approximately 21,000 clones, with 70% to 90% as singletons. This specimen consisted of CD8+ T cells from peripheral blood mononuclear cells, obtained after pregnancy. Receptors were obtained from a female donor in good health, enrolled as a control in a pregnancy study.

CDR3 coding DNA: TGTGCCAGCAGCCCGGCTAGCGGGACCCTCAATGAGCAGTTCTTC. Its translation is CASSPASGTLNEQFF. This chain links TRBV11-3 with TRBJ2-1; the match to TRBD2 covers 9 bases. The germline CDR1 and CDR2 sequences are SGHNT and YENEEA. The CDR3 has 15 amino acids. The trim removed 5 bases at V and 6 bases at J, leaving 8 bases unmatched.

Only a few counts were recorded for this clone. This CDR3 is CASSDTGRRYEQYF. The CDR3 DNA reads TGTGCCAGTAGTGACACAGGACGGAGATACGAGCAGTACTTC. The rearrangement joins TRBV19 to TRBJ2-7; perhaps TRBD1 as D (5 bases). The germline CDR1 and CDR2 sequences are LNHDA and SQIVND (reference sequence). The CDR3 runs 14 residues. Trimming left V 5 bases short and J 4 bases short, with 15 bases between.

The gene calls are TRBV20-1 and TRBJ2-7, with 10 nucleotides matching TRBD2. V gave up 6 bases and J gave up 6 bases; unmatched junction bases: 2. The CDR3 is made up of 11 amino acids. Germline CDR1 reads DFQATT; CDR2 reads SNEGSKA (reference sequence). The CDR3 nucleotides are TGCAGTGCCCGACTAGCGGGCGAGCAGTACTTC. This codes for CSARLAGEQYF.

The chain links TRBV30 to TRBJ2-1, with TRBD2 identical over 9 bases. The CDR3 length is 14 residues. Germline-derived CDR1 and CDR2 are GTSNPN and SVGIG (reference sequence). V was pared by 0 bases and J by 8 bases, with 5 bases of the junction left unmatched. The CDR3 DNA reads TGTGCCTGGAGTGTACATGCGGGGGGGGATGAGCAGTTCTTC. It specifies CAWSVHAGGDEQFF.

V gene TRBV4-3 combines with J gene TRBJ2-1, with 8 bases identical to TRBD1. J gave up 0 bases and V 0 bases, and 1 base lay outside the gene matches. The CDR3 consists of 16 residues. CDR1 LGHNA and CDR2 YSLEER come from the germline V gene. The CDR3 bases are TGCGCCAGCAGCCAAGATCAGGGGGCCTCCTACAATGAGCAGTTCTTC. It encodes CASSQDQGASYNEQFF.

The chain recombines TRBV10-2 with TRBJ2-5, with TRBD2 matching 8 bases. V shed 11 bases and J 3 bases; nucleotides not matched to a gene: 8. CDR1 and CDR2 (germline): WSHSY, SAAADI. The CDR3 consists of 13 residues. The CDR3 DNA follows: TGCGCCTGCGGCTCGGGACTAGAAGAGACCCAGTACTTC. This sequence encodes CACGSGLEETQYF.

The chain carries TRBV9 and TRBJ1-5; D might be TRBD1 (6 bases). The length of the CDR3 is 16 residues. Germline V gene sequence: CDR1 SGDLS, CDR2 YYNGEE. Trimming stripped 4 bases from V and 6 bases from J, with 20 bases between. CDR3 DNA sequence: TGTGCCAGCAGCCCTGGACAGAGAATGGACCCTCAGCCCCAGCATTTT. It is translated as CASSPGQRMDPQPQHF.

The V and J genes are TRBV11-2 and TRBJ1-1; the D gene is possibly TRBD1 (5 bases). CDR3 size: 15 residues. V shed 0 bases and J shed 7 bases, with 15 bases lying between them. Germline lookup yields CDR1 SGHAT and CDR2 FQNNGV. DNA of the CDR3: TGTGCCAGCAGCTTAGATTTGGACACCGTGGGTGAAGCTTTCTTT. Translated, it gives CASSLDLDTVGEAFF.